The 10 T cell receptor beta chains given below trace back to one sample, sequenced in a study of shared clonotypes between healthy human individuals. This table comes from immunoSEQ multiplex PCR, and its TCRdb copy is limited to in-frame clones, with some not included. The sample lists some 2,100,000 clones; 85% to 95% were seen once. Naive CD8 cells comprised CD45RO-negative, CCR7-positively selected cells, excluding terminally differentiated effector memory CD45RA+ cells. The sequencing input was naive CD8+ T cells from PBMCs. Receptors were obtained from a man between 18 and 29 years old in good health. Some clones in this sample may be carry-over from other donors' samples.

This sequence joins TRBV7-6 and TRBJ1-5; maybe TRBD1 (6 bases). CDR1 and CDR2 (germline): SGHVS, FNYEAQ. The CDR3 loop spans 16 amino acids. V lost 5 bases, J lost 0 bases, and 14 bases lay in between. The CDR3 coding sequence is TGTGCCAGCAGCCAAGGGACAATATATAGCAATCAGCCCCAGCATTTT. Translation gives CASSQGTIYSNQPQHF.

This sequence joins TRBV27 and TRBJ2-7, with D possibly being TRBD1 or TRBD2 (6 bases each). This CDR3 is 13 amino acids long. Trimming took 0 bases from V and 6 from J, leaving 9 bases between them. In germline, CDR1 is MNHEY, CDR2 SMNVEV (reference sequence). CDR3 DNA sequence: TGTGCCAGCAGTTTATCACAGGGAGGCGAGCAGTACTTC. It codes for CASSLSQGGEQYF.

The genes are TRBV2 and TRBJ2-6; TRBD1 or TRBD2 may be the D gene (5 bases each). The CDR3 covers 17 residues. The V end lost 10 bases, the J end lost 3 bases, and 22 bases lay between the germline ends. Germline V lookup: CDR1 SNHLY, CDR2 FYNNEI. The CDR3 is CAIPGRGRLGGANVLTF. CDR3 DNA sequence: TGTGCCATCCCGGGACGGGGTCGATTAGGTGGGGCCAACGTCCTGACTTTC.

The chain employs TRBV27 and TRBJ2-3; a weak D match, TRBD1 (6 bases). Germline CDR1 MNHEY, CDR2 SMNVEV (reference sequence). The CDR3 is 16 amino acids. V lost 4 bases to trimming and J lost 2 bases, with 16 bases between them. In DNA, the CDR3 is TGTGCCAGCAGTTCACCACAGGGCATAAACACAGATACGCAGTATTTT. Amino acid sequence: CASSSPQGINTDTQYF.

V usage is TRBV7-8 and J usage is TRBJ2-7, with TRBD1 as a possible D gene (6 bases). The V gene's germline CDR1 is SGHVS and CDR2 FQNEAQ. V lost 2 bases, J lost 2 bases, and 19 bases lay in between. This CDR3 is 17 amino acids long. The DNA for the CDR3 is TGTGCCAGCAGCTTACCCCAGGGGAAGCGGAGCACCTACGAGCAGTACTTC. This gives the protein CASSLPQGKRSTYEQYF. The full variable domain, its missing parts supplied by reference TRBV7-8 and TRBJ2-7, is GAGVSQSPRYKVAKRGQDVALRCDPISGHVSLFWYQQALGQGPEFLTYFQNEAQLDKSGLPSDRFFAERPEGSVSTLKIQRTQQEDSAVYLCASSLPQGKRSTYEQYFGPGTRLTVT.

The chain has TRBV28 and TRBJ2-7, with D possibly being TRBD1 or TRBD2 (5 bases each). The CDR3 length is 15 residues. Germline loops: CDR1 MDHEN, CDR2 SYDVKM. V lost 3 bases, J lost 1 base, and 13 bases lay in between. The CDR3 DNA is TGTGCCAGCAGTTTGCAGGGACGAGGTTCCTACGAGCAGTACTTC. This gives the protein CASSLQGRGSYEQYF. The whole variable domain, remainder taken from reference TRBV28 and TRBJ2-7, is DVKVTQSSRYLVKRTGEKVFLECVQDMDHENMFWYRQDPGLGLRLIYFSYDVKMKEKGDIPEGYSVSREKKERFSLILESASTNQTSMYLCASSLQGRGSYEQYFGPGTRLTVT.

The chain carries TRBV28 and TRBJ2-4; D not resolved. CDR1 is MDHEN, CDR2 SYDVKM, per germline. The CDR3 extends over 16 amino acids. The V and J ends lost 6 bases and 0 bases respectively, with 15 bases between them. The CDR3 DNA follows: TGTGCCAGCAGCCCCCTGGTCGAGGCAGCCAAAAACATTCAGTACTTC. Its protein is CASSPLVEAAKNIQYF.

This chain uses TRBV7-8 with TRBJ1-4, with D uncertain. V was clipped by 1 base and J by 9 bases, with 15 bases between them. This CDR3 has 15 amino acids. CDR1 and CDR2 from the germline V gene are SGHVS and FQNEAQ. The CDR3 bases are TGTGCCAGCAGCTTAGAAAGGGCCGAACAGCAAAAACTGTTTTTT. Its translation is CASSLERAEQQKLFF. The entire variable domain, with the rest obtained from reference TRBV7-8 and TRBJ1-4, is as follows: GAGVSQSPRYKVAKRGQDVALRCDPISGHVSLFWYQQALGQGPEFLTYFQNEAQLDKSGLPSDRFFAERPEGSVSTLKIQRTQQEDSAVYLCASSLERAEQQKLFFGSGTQLSVL.

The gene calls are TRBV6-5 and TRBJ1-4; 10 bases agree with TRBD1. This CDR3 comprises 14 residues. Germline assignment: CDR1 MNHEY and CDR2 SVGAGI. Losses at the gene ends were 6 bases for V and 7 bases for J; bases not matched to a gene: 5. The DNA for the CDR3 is TGTGCCAGCAGGTCCGGGACAGGGGTTGAAAAACTGTTTTTT. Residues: CASRSGTGVEKLFF.

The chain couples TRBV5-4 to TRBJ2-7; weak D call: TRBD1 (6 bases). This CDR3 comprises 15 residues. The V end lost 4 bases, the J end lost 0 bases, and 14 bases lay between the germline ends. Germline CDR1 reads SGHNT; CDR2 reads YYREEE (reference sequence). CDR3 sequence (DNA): TGTGCCAGCAGCCCTCGTCCAGGGGACTCCTACGAGCAGTACTTC. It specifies CASSPRPGDSYEQYF.